The source of this TCR beta chain is a study of response to subunit inactivated influenza vaccine. TCRdb passed the RT-PCR reads through MiXCR, listing each CDR3 protein once. The sample has 400,000 to 650,000 distinct CDR3 sequences; approximately 7.7% are singletons. This clonotype was recorded at least ten times. The antigen remains unidentified. This CDR3 region has 14 residues. V gave up 4 bases and J gave up 0 bases; unmatched junction bases: 2. Study-level results: Authors suggested seasonal influenza vaccinations each recruit few new T cells.

The receptor was isolated from a man aged 50 to 75 who received an inactivated influenza vaccine. The chain uses TRBV12-3 or TRBV12-4 and TRBJ1-1; 7 bases are a match to TRBD1. The specimen comprised PBMCs from blood, sampled around 2 years after vaccination. CDR3 coding DNA: TGTGCCAGCAGTTGGGACAGTGTGAACACTGAAGCTTTCTTT. Translated: CASSWDSVNTEAFF.